These 27 T cell receptor beta chains came from one sample sequenced in a study of cytomegalovirus exposure and HLA in healthy donors (dated by TCRdb to 2017 to 2019). Library preparation employed the immunoSEQ multiplex PCR assay. For the multiplex PCR, a mixture combining 60 forward primers for TCR Vbeta segments and 13 reverse primers for TCR Jbeta segments was used. Drawn from immuneACCESS, this table holds only the in-frame rearrangements with V and J called that TCRdb kept. Clones are partly lost; checked studies trace under half to an unresolved V gene and leave the rest unexplained. Present in this sample are 150,000 to 170,000 clones, approximately 80% of which were seen just once. The leading ten clones occupy 4.5% to 7% of the sample. The sequenced sample consisted of PBMCs. The receptors here all came from a woman aged 40 to 49 in good health and CMV-seropositive.

The chain joins TRBV7-9 to TRBJ2-3, with 13 bases lining up with TRBD2. Germline V CDR1 and CDR2: SEHNR, FQNEAQ (reference sequence). Trimming removed 4 bases from V and 3 bases from J; junction bases left unmatched: 13. CDR3 size: 19 residues. The CDR3 loop reads CASSSTKGLAGLGTDTQYF. The CDR3, as DNA: TGTGCCAGCAGCTCTACAAAGGGACTAGCGGGACTGGGGACAGATACGCAGTATTTT.

Details on this clone: The junction departs from the called germline gene at one end, perhaps through a read error. This sequence joins TRBV18 and TRBJ2-6, with D unclear. Germline loops: CDR1 KGHSH, CDR2 LQKENI. This CDR3 comprises 16 residues. The CDR3 coding sequence is TGTGCCAGCTCACAAATAAGGAGCTCTTGGGCCAACGTCCTGACTTTC. This translates into CASSQIRSSWANVLTF.

The chain uses TRBV19 and TRBJ2-7; D possibly corresponds to TRBD1 (5 bases). Trimming pared 6 bases from V and 1 base from J, leaving 13 bases between. Germline V gene data show CDR1 as LNHDA and CDR2 as SQIVND (reference sequence). The CDR3 consists of 14 residues. The CDR3 here is CASSSNQGSYEQYF. CDR3 DNA: TGTGCCAGTAGCTCAAATCAGGGTTCCTACGAGCAGTACTTC.

This sequence joins TRBV4-2 and TRBJ2-2, with TRBD1 matching 7 bases. Losses at the gene ends were 2 bases for V and 7 bases for J; bases not matched to a gene: 7. The germline gives CDR1 LGHNA, CDR2 YNFKEQ. The CDR3 has 15 residues. CDR3 protein: CASSQMDRLGGELFF. The CDR3 region has the DNA TGTGCCAGCAGCCAAATGGACAGGTTAGGCGGGGAGCTGTTTTTT.

The chain links TRBV28 to TRBJ2-1; D perhaps matches TRBD2 (6 bases). V was shortened by 4 bases and J by 1 base, with 14 bases between the two germline ends. CDR1 is MDHEN, CDR2 SYDVKM, per germline. The CDR3 is 16 residues long. The CDR3 DNA reads as TGTGCCAGCAGTTCTCCCGGGAGTAGGTCCTACAATGAGCAGTTCTTC. Its translation: CASSSPGSRSYNEQFF. Together with reference TRBV28 and TRBJ2-1, the CDR3 gives the full variable domain: DVKVTQSSRYLVKRTGEKVFLECVQDMDHENMFWYRQDPGLGLRLIYFSYDVKMKEKGDIPEGYSVSREKKERFSLILESASTNQTSMYLCASSSPGSRSYNEQFFGPGTRLTVL.

A few counts support this clone. The gene calls are TRBV19 and TRBJ2-5; 9 nucleotides line up with TRBD1. The CDR3 is made up of 19 amino acids. The V segment lost 6 bases and the J segment 1 base; nucleotides outside the gene matches: 18. CDR1 and CDR2 from the germline V gene are LNHDA and SQIVND (reference sequence). The CDR3 region is CASRARGQGFSVGQETQYF. The CDR3 DNA reads TGTGCCAGTAGGGCCAGAGGACAGGGGTTTTCGGTTGGCCAAGAGACCCAGTACTTC.

The chain employs TRBV6-5 and TRBJ1-5, with D possibly TRBD1 on 6 matching bases. This CDR3 spans 13 amino acids. Per germline, CDR1 MNHEY and CDR2 SVGAGI. Trimming removed 6 bases from V and 1 base from J, with 7 bases in between. Here the CDR3 reads CASRGQSNQPQHF. The CDR3 DNA is TGTGCCAGCAGAGGACAGAGCAATCAGCCCCAGCATTTT.

The sample holds one count of this clone. The V gene is TRBV5-1, the J gene TRBJ2-3; tentatively, D is TRBD2 (7 bases). This CDR3 has 15 residues. With 5 bases removed from V and 0 bases from J, the gap between germline ends came to 13 bases. Germline V lookup: CDR1 SGHRS, CDR2 YFSETQ. This chain's CDR3 is CASRGGAASTDTQYF. DNA of the CDR3: TGCGCCAGCAGAGGGGGGGCGGCTAGCACAGATACGCAGTATTTT.

As for this clone: This CDR3 is also generated by other DNA sequences in the sample. The V gene is TRBV5-5, the J gene TRBJ1-6; D is undetermined. Germline-derived CDR1 and CDR2 are SGHKS and YYEKEE (reference sequence). Between the trimmed V and J ends, which lost 4 bases and 0 bases, there was a span of 11 bases. The CDR3 consists of 16 residues. The CDR3 coding sequence is TGTGCCAGCAGCCTCCGGGGAGGCTCCTATAATTCACCCCTCCACTTT. Its translation: CASSLRGGSYNSPLHF.

This sequence joins TRBV4-1 and TRBJ2-1, with 11 bases identical to TRBD2. This CDR3 region has 20 residues. Germline CDR1 MGHRA, CDR2 YSYEKL. Trimming removed 2 bases from V and 4 bases from J; junction bases left unmatched: 16. CDR3 DNA: TGCGCCAGCAGCCAATGGGGGCGGGTCCGTAGCGGGAGGGGTTACAATGAGCAGTTCTTC. Its protein product is CASSQWGRVRSGRGYNEQFF.

This chain links TRBV7-8 with TRBJ1-1; 8 bases match TRBD1. This CDR3 spans 15 amino acids. After removal of 4 bases from V and 1 base from J, the junction contained 5 bases not matched to a gene. Germline lookup yields CDR1 SGHVS and CDR2 FQNEAQ. CDR3 coding DNA: TGTGCCAGCAGCTCCGCCGGGACAGGGAACACTGAAGCTTTCTTT. It is translated as CASSSAGTGNTEAFF.

The chain carries TRBV6-1 and TRBJ1-2; 7 bases map to TRBD1. Germline V gene sequence: CDR1 MNHNS, CDR2 SASEGT. J lost 0 bases, V lost 5 bases, and 6 bases had no gene match. The CDR3 is 15 amino acids. CDR3 loop: CASSNDRAANYGYTF. CDR3 coding DNA: TGTGCCAGCAGTAATGACAGGGCGGCTAACTATGGCTACACCTTC.

The V call is TRBV10-2, the J call TRBJ1-5; weak D call: TRBD1 (5 bases). The CDR3 is made up of 18 amino acids. Germline CDR1 is WSHSY and CDR2 is SAAADI. V dropped 0 bases and J dropped 0 bases, with 15 bases sitting between them. The CDR3 here is CASSESPRTPYSNQPQHF. Here the CDR3 DNA reads TGCGCCAGCAGTGAGTCACCGAGGACACCATATAGCAATCAGCCCCAGCATTTT.

CDR3 bases: TGCGCCAGCAGCTCCGGACTAGCGGAAAACAATGAGCAGTTCTTC. It is translated as CASSSGLAENNEQFF. The chain recombines TRBV5-1 with TRBJ2-1; TRBD2 agrees at 10 bases. V shed 3 bases and J 5 bases; nucleotides not matched to a gene: 5. Looked up from germline, CDR1 is SGHRS and CDR2 is YFSETQ. This CDR3 comprises 15 residues. The entire variable domain, with the rest obtained from reference TRBV5-1 and TRBJ2-1, is as follows: KAGVTQTPRYLIKTRGQQVTLSCSPISGHRSVSWYQQTPGQGLQFLFEYFSETQRNKGNFPGRFSGRQFSNSRSEMNVSTLELGDSALYLCASSSGLAENNEQFFGPGTRLTVL.

The rearrangement links TRBV11-2 to TRBJ1-2; D remains unclear. The CDR3 spans 15 residues. The germline V gene encodes CDR1 SGHAT and CDR2 FQNNGV. Trimming pared 5 bases from V and 3 bases from J, leaving 16 bases between. This chain's CDR3 is CASSHLAREDYGYTF. DNA of the CDR3: TGTGCCAGCAGCCACCTTGCGAGAGAGGACTATGGCTACACCTTC.

The chain joins TRBV19 to TRBJ2-7; 9 bases fit TRBD1. The J segment lost 5 bases and the V segment lost 3 bases, leaving 8 bases of the junction unmatched. Germline-derived CDR1 and CDR2 are LNHDA and SQIVND (reference sequence). This CDR3 contains 15 residues. CDR3: CASSMRTGGVDEQYF. In DNA, the CDR3 is TGTGCCAGTAGTATGAGAACAGGGGGCGTCGACGAGCAGTACTTC.

Of note for this clone: A junction end diverges from the germline sequence, so it may reflect a read error. This chain links TRBV28 with TRBJ2-7; D uncertain. CDR1 and CDR2 from the germline V gene are MDHEN and SYDVKM. The CDR3 consists of 12 residues. CDR3 loop: CASSLDSYGQYF. The CDR3 region has the DNA TGTGCCAGCAGCCTCGACTCCTACGGGCAGTACTTC.

This chain connects TRBV30 to TRBJ1-3; D unresolved. The V gene's germline CDR1 is GTSNPN and CDR2 SVGIG (reference sequence). V lost 5 bases and J lost 4, with 9 bases in between. The CDR3 has 12 amino acids. CDR3 amino acids: CAWSEFGNTIYF. DNA of the CDR3: TGTGCCTGGTCCGAGTTCGGAAACACCATATATTTT.

The CDR3 region has the DNA TGTGCCAGCAGTAAACAAGGGAGAGGCTACGAGCAGTACTTC. Its translation is CASSKQGRGYEQYF. V is TRBV6-5 and J is TRBJ2-7; tentatively, D is TRBD2 (5 bases). Germline V gene data show CDR1 as MNHEY and CDR2 as SVGAGI. Trimming stripped 5 bases from V and 3 bases from J, with 14 bases between. CDR3 size: 14 residues.

V usage is TRBV18 and J usage is TRBJ1-5; 7 bases fit TRBD1. CDR1 is KGHSH, CDR2 LQKENI, per germline. The junction had 5 bases not matched to a gene; V was cut back by 3 bases and J by 0 bases. This CDR3 region has 16 residues. In nucleotides, the CDR3 is TGTGCCAGCTCACCGGGACAGACAAATAGCAATCAGCCCCAGCATTTT. Its translation: CASSPGQTNSNQPQHF.

J is TRBJ2-1 and V is TRBV11-2, with D perhaps TRBD2 (6 bases). Germline-derived CDR1 and CDR2 are SGHAT and FQNNGV. Trimming cost V 5 bases and J 4 bases, with 15 bases left between them. The CDR3 runs to 15 residues. CDR3 DNA sequence: TGTGCCAGCAGCCAAAGGGGAGGCTTGTACAATGAGCAGTTCTTC. Translating gives CASSQRGGLYNEQFF.

The rearrangement uses TRBV5-1 and TRBJ2-7, with D maybe TRBD2 (6 bases). Per the germline V gene, CDR1 is SGHRS and CDR2 is YFSETQ. The CDR3 runs 14 residues. V gave up 0 bases and J gave up 5 bases, with 12 bases separating them. The DNA for the CDR3 is TGCGCCAGCAGCTTGGGGGGAGGACCCAACGAGCAGTACTTC. Residues: CASSLGGGPNEQYF.

V and J are TRBV7-8 and TRBJ2-7; 10 positions agree with TRBD2. This CDR3 has 20 amino acids. With 3 bases clipped from V and 0 bases from J, the junction kept 17 bases outside the gene matches. The germline V gene has CDR1 SGHVS and CDR2 FQNEAQ. The CDR3 sequence is CASSFQSGHFSGRFSYEQYF. The DNA for the CDR3 is TGTGCCAGCAGCTTTCAGTCTGGACATTTTAGCGGGAGGTTCTCCTACGAGCAGTACTTC.

The V and J genes are TRBV5-1 and TRBJ2-5; tentatively, D is TRBD2 (6 bases). The CDR3 consists of 15 residues. The V end was cut by 4 bases, the J end by 2 bases, with 15 bases between. Germline V gene lookup returns CDR1 SGHRS and CDR2 YFSETQ. CDR3 loop: CASSKNPGTQETQYF. The CDR3 DNA sequence: TGCGCCAGCAGCAAAAACCCCGGGACTCAAGAGACCCAGTACTTC.

The rearrangement uses TRBV9 and TRBJ1-3; D is undetermined. Looked up from germline, CDR1 is SGDLS and CDR2 is YYNGEE. CDR3 length: 14 amino acids. Deletions cut 4 bases from V and 0 bases from J, with 8 bases between. CDR3 in DNA: TGTGCCAGCAGCCCTCAGAACTCTGGAAACACCATATATTTT. Protein sequence: CASSPQNSGNTIYF.

The chain recombines TRBV9 with TRBJ2-1; 16 bases are shared with TRBD2. Losses at the gene ends were 3 bases for V and 4 bases for J; bases not matched to a gene: 1. The CDR3 has 16 amino acids. Germline values: CDR1 SGDLS, CDR2 YYNGEE. The CDR3 bases are TGTGCCAGCAGCGGGGGACTAGCGGGAGGGTACAATGAGCAGTTCTTC. It codes for CASSGGLAGGYNEQFF.

This clone was detected only a few times. V usage is TRBV7-9 and J usage is TRBJ2-1; 11 nucleotides match TRBD2. Germline-derived CDR1 and CDR2 are SEHNR and FQNEAQ (reference sequence). Trimming cost V 1 base and J 4 bases; bases outside gene matches: 9. The length of the CDR3 is 18 residues. The CDR3 DNA is TGTGCCAGCAGCTTAGGGCCCCCGGGACTAGCGGCATACAATGAGCAGTTCTTC. Protein product: CASSLGPPGLAAYNEQFF.